A selection of T cell receptor beta chains follows, all from one sample in a study of response to subunit inactivated influenza vaccine. From the RT-PCR reads, TCRdb called clonotypes with MiXCR, one entry per CDR3 protein. This sample has roughly 550,000 distinct CDR3 sequences, with 20% to 25% found just once. This sample was shared with a second study, whose subject was T cells expressing NK-cell markers.

Sequences were derived from CD4+ T cells sorted from PBMCs, sampled less than 13 days after vaccination. Source of these receptors: a man aged 45 to 65 who received an inactivated influenza vaccine. Both conserved end residues are part of each CDR3. D genes are given only for firm matches. Expanded clones are given a class, and other clones once, few, many or no size at all.

v_gene,d_gene,j_gene,abundance,CDR3aa,CDR3nt
TRBV5-6,TRBD1,TRBJ2-5,many,CASRLTQELGQGQETQYF,TGTGCCAGCAGACTTACCCAGGAACTTGGACAGGGCCAAGAGACCCAGTACTTC
TRBV28,TRBD2,TRBJ2-4,few,CASNEAGGKNIQYF,TGTGCCAGCAACGAAGCGGGGGGCAAAAACATTCAGTACTTC
TRBV5-1,.,TRBJ2-3,.,CASSGQHGDTQYF,TGCGCCAGCAGCGGACAGCACGGAGATACGCAGTATTTT
TRBV24-1,.,TRBJ2-5,.,CATSDIEGTGETQYF,TGTGCCACCAGTGATATAGAGGGGACGGGCGAGACCCAGTACTTC
TRBV28,.,TRBJ2-3,.,CASSFAGPLTPPYADTQYF,TGTGCCAGCAGTTTTGCGGGACCCCTAACGCCACCGTACGCAGATACGCAGTATTTT
TRBV24-1,.,TRBJ2-1,.,CATSGGYLHNEQFF,TGTGCCACCAGTGGTGGCTACCTTCACAATGAGCAGTTCTTC
TRBV30,TRBD2,TRBJ2-3,.,CAWSWGLAVGTDTQYF,TGTGCCTGGAGTTGGGGACTAGCCGTTGGCACAGATACGCAGTATTTT
TRBV12-3/TRBV12-4,.,TRBJ1-5,many,CASSSPWSNQPQHF,TGTGCCAGCAGTTCCCCGTGGAGCAATCAGCCCCAGCATTTT
TRBV28,.,TRBJ1-6,few,CASRMDSYNSPLHF,TGTGCCAGCAGGATGGACAGTTATAATTCACCCCTCCACTTT
TRBV15,TRBD2,TRBJ2-2,few,CATSRGPLAGARTGELFF,TGTGCCACCAGCAGAGGGCCCTTAGCGGGAGCACGGACCGGGGAGCTGTTTTTT
TRBV4-2,.,TRBJ2-1,.,CASSQDRGDKPLF,TGTGCCAGCAGCCAAGATAGGGGGGATAAACCCCTCTTC